Each of the 7 T cell receptor beta chains below was sequenced from the same sample in a study of metastatic and nonmetastatic thyroid tumors (dated by TCRdb to 2019 to 2021). None of the patients had been given any treatment before thyroid surgery. The library was produced with PCR. The reads were generated on an Illumina HiSeq 4000. The public reads were reprocessed in TCRdb via fastp at Q25 and MiXCR, keeping in-frame beta chains. Here the sample has around 26,000 clones; roughly a fifth occur a single time. The ten largest clones take up around 6.9% of the sample. What was sequenced was blood. Every receptor here comes from a female donor with papillary thyroid cancer or a benign thyroid nodule (not recorded which). Some clones in this sample may be carry-over from other donors' samples.

Concerning this clone itself: A junction end diverges from the germline sequence, so it may reflect a read error. The chain carries TRBV6-9 and TRBJ2-7; a weak D match, TRBD1 (5 bases). The CDR3 totals 12 residues. Germline V gene lookup returns CDR1 MNHGY and CDR2 SVAAGI. The DNA of the CDR3 is TGCGCCGGCAGTCCAGGGTCTTGCGAGCAGTACTTC. Protein: CAGSPGSCEQYF.

This clone has ten or more counts. The genes are TRBV10-3 and TRBJ2-1, with D possibly matching TRBD2 (6 bases). CDR3 size: 20 residues. Deletions cut 4 bases from V and 4 bases from J, with 29 bases between. Germline V gene lookup returns CDR1 ENHRY and CDR2 SYGVKD. The CDR3, as DNA: TGTGCCATCAGTGGATCGGGACGGAGGGGACGGGACCATCATTACAATGAGCAGTTCTTC. Translating it yields CAISGSGRRGRDHHYNEQFF.

The rearrangement joins TRBV15 to TRBJ2-1; D is perhaps TRBD2 (5 bases). Germline V CDR1 and CDR2: LNHNV, YYDKDF (reference sequence). CDR3 length: 13 residues. V was shortened by 0 bases and J by 12 bases, with 12 bases between the two germline ends. The CDR3 nucleotides are TGTGCCACCAGCAGAGACCCTCCGGGATGGCAGTTCTTC. Protein product: CATSRDPPGWQFF.

This clone has just one count. The chain joins TRBV12-3 or TRBV12-4 to TRBJ2-2; 15 positions match TRBD2. The J segment lost 6 bases and the V segment lost 3 bases, leaving 5 bases of the junction unmatched. This CDR3 is built from 17 residues. Written as DNA, the CDR3 is TGTGCCAGCAGTTTGCCGGGACTAGCGGGAGGCTCCGGGGAGCTGTTTTTT. Translating it yields CASSLPGLAGGSGELFF.

This clone appeared many times. This chain uses TRBV30 with TRBJ1-1; no clear D. Germline V gene sequence: CDR1 GTSNPN, CDR2 SVGIG (reference sequence). The CDR3 has 10 residues. Deletions cut 5 bases from V and 0 bases from J, with 1 base between. In DNA, the CDR3 is TGTGCCTGGTTGAACACTGAAGCTTTCTTT. Amino acids: CAWLNTEAFF.

There are a few counts of this clone. V and J are TRBV5-1 and TRBJ2-2; 7 bases are a match to TRBD2. This CDR3 comprises 17 residues. V dropped 4 bases and J dropped 6; count of bases not matched to a gene: 15. Per germline, CDR1 SGHRS and CDR2 YFSETQ. CDR3 residues: CASSQGGRERAAGELFF. The DNA of the CDR3 is TGCGCCAGCAGCCAGGGAGGGAGGGAGAGAGCGGCCGGGGAGCTGTTTTTT. Based on the CDR3 plus reference TRBV5-1 and TRBJ2-2, the full variable domain is KAGVTQTPRYLIKTRGQQVTLSCSPISGHRSVSWYQQTPGQGLQFLFEYFSETQRNKGNFPGRFSGRQFSNSRSEMNVSTLELGDSALYLCASSQGGRERAAGELFFGEGSRLTVL.

This clone was seen more than once but under ten times. A much larger clonotype is one base distant, so this may be a read error. Lacking the conserved final phenylalanine or tryptophan, this CDR3 likely reflects a read error. The genes are TRBV13 and TRBJ2-7; 10 bases are shared with TRBD1. The CDR3 is 14 amino acids. J was trimmed by 7 bases and V by 1 base; bases with no gene match: 4. Germline CDR1 PRHDT, CDR2 FYEKMQ (reference sequence). Written as DNA, the CDR3 is TGTGCCAGCAGCTTAGTGGACAGGGGGGATGAGCAGTACCTC. Translating gives CASSLVDRGDEQYL.